This TCR beta chain derives from a study of blood T cell repertoires in COVID-19 (TCRdb year 2020). About the study as a whole: Samples covering the acute and convalescent phases of COVID-19 were provided by collaborators in the United States, Italy and Spain. A freely available public database, intended as a resource for researchers studying the immune response to SARS-CoV-2, is where the repertoires were released. The prospective study material was composed of cDNA or gDNA derived from T cells, B-cell-depleted T cells, or PBMCs. The samples were drawn from two sources: the first 160 participants of the ongoing ImmuneRACE study, and some 1,300 subjects contributed by 6 global collaborators. Deeply sampled blood TCRbeta repertoires from subjects exposed to, actively infected with, or recovered from COVID-19 were included in the dataset. HLA class I and class II types, where available, came from metadata supplied by the sample provider rather than from assay-based typing. Sample metadata almost always included a de-identified subject ID, COVID-19 status, age in years and sex.

To note about this clone: Its binding antigen is unknown. Base-call qualities are not available, and no considerably larger clone is one nucleotide away.

One collaborating source in Seattle enrolled patients while the patients were actively infected and followed the patients over time throughout the course of disease. Each collaborating institution followed its own protocols to collect whole blood in K2EDTA tubes. Collaborator samples were shipped for TCRbeta analysis as frozen whole blood, isolated PBMCs, or DNA extracted from either sample type. The immunoSEQ Assay, a bias-controlled multiplex PCR, was used to amplify TCRbeta CDR3 regions from genomic DNA. Turning to the authors' computational methods: Within the assay, amplification of reference gene primers was used to estimate how many nucleated cells each sample contained. To quantify the absolute abundance of each unique TCRbeta CDR3 rearrangement, sequence reads were collapsed and filtered. For each sample, productive Simpson clonality was calculated as the square root of Simpson's diversity index across productive rearrangements. The table comes from immuneACCESS by way of TCRdb, which keeps in-frame sequences with V and J called. Part of the clones is missing from these tables; in studies checked, under half for an unresolved V gene and the rest for unknown reasons. That table gives V, J and clone size, and the DNA gave D and trimming. This sample gives a few hundred thousand clones in total; around 90% of them show up just once. The ten largest clonotypes hold under 4% of the sample.

Overall results and qualifications from the work: Clinical and demographic metadata were provided uncurated, with the amount varying by source and participant.

The cysteine opens and the phenylalanine closes a CDR3 of 13 amino acids. The sequence is cut down to CDR3 DNA, 39 bases in frame from base 1. CDR1 and CDR2, looked up from the germline V gene, are SQVTM and ANQGSEA. Relative to germline, V is missing 4 bases and J is missing 0 bases, with 3 bases of the junction outside any gene match. Material for sequencing was peripheral blood. The receptor chain draws on TRBV29-1 and TRBJ2-7; TRBD1 lines up with 7 middle nucleotides. This sequence originates from a woman aged 30 to 39 with COVID-19, enrolled during active disease. The CDR3 has the sequence CSVVNRGSYEQYF. Read as DNA, the sequence is TGCAGCGTTGTTAACAGGGGCTCCTACGAGCAGTACTTC.